The 21 T cell receptor beta chains below were found in one sample sequenced in a study of T cell repertoires in cytomegalovirus infection (dated by TCRdb to about 2019). Sequencer: Illumina HiSeq 1500. TCRdb reprocessing: public reads trimmed at Q25 with fastp, clones called with MiXCR, in-frame beta chains kept. Records with the same CDR3 protein are collapsed into one entry carrying the most frequent genes and DNA. The sample table records around 490,000 distinct CDR3 sequences; about 25% of these occur just once. The ten most abundant clones make up over 10% of the sample. Material for sequencing was PBMCs. These TCRs come from a human donor in good health (CMV status not recorded). Some clones in this sample may be carry-over from other donors' samples.

This clonotype has more than one count but fewer than ten. The chain is built from TRBV30 and TRBJ2-3; 12 positions agree with TRBD2. The CDR3 covers 14 residues. Germline V gives CDR1 GTSNPN, CDR2 SVGIG (reference sequence). The V and J ends lost 4 bases and 3 bases, in that order; junction bases with no gene match: 2. The CDR3 spells CAWTLAGGTDTQYF. For the CDR3, the DNA is TGTGCCTGGACACTAGCGGGGGGAACAGATACGCAGTATTTT.

This clonotype was seen many times. V usage is TRBV7-6 and J usage is TRBJ2-7; D not resolved. Trimming left V 6 bases short and J 1 base short, with 10 bases between. This CDR3 has 13 residues. Germline-derived CDR1 and CDR2 are SGHVS and FNYEAQ. For the CDR3, the DNA is TGTGCCAGCAGACCCGACGGTTCCTACGAGCAGTACTTC. Protein product: CASRPDGSYEQYF.

The chain links TRBV2 to TRBJ2-5, with 11 nucleotides matching TRBD2. This CDR3 contains 14 residues. Germline CDR1 and CDR2: SNHLY and FYNNEI. Unmatched junction bases numbered 3, after V lost 6 bases and J lost 3 bases. The DNA of the CDR3 is TGTGCCAGCAGGACGGGACTAGCGGAAGAGACCCAGTACTTC. Its protein product is CASRTGLAEETQYF.

This clonotype occurred many times. The chain couples TRBV12-3 or TRBV12-4 to TRBJ1-3, with D maybe TRBD1 (6 bases). Trimming left V 2 bases short and J 0 bases short, with 8 bases between. The CDR3 is 15 residues long. The CDR3, as DNA: TGTGCCAGCAGTTTATTAGGGGGCTCTGGAAACACCATATATTTT. It specifies CASSLLGGSGNTIYF.

The rearrangement uses TRBV5-6 and TRBJ2-6; D is possibly TRBD1 (6 bases). Trimming removed 4 bases at V and 2 bases at J, with 16 bases between. The CDR3 covers 17 residues. Per the germline V gene, CDR1 is SGHDT and CDR2 is YYEEEE. CDR3 in amino acids: CASSGGQGSPGANVLTF. The CDR3 DNA follows: TGTGCCAGCAGCGGCGGGCAGGGGTCCCCTGGGGCCAACGTCCTGACTTTC.

The V gene is TRBV6-5, the J gene TRBJ2-1; D not resolved. The CDR3 runs 12 residues. With 4 bases removed from V and 9 bases from J, the gap between germline ends came to 10 bases. Germline values: CDR1 MNHEY, CDR2 SVGAGI. CDR3: CASSFTVAEQFF. CDR3 in DNA: TGTGCCAGCAGTTTTACAGTAGCTGAGCAGTTCTTC.

This clonotype was seen more than once but under ten times. The chain links TRBV5-4 to TRBJ1-1; no definite D call. CDR1 and CDR2 from the germline V gene are SGHNT and YYREEE (reference sequence). This CDR3 has 15 amino acids. V shed 0 bases and J shed 1 base, with 10 bases lying between them. Here the CDR3 DNA reads TGTGCCAGCAGCTTGGTGTCCGGAAGGAACACTGAAGCTTTCTTT. This gives the protein CASSLVSGRNTEAFF.

This clonotype was detected a few times. This chain links TRBV12-3 or TRBV12-4 with TRBJ1-2; no firm D call. CDR3 length: 11 residues. With 9 bases removed from V and 6 bases from J, the gap between germline ends came to 11 bases. CDR3 region: CASPMENGYTF. The CDR3 bases are TGTGCCAGTCCCATGGAGAATGGCTACACCTTC.

This clonotype showed up just a few times. The V gene is TRBV6-2 or TRBV6-3, the J gene TRBJ1-5, with D hard to call. Trimming removed 4 bases from V and 11 bases from J, with 12 bases in between. The CDR3 loop spans 12 amino acids. Looked up from germline, CDR1 is MNHEY and CDR2 is SVGEGT. In nucleotides, the CDR3 is TGTGCCAGCAGTTTCCCCCCGCAGGCCCAGCATTTT. This codes for CASSFPPQAQHF.

This clonotype showed up many times. This rearrangement joins TRBV7-8 to TRBJ2-5; D remains unclear. The germline V gene has CDR1 SGHVS and CDR2 FQNEAQ. This CDR3 contains 15 residues. The germline V and J ends were trimmed by 1 base and 0 bases, with 9 bases remaining between them. Here the CDR3 reads CASSLVISYQETQYF. The DNA for the CDR3 is TGTGCCAGCAGCTTAGTGATTTCGTACCAAGAGACCCAGTACTTC.

This chain joins TRBV9 and TRBJ2-5; D may be TRBD2 (6 bases). This CDR3 is built from 15 residues. The V end lost 4 bases, the J end lost 5 bases, and 18 bases lay between the germline ends. The V gene's germline CDR1 is SGDLS and CDR2 YYNGEE. CDR3: CASSIRFGGGETQYF. CDR3 DNA sequence: TGTGCCAGCAGCATCAGATTCGGGGGTGGCGAGACCCAGTACTTC.

The chain recombines TRBV7-2 with TRBJ2-6; D is unclear. Trimming shortened V by 3 bases and J by 5 bases, and 8 bases separated the two germline ends. The CDR3 is 14 amino acids. Germline CDR1 and CDR2: SGHTA and FQGNSA. Here the CDR3 reads CASSLEGRANVLTF. The CDR3 DNA reads as TGTGCCAGCAGCTTGGAAGGTCGGGCCAACGTCCTGACTTTC.

This clonotype occurred many times. This rearrangement joins TRBV7-6 to TRBJ2-3; TRBD2 aligns across 16 bases. V shed 10 bases, J shed 2 bases, and the junction held 6 bases outside the gene matches. Germline assignment: CDR1 SGHVS and CDR2 FNYEAQ. CDR3 length: 16 amino acids. The CDR3 DNA reads as TGTGCCACGGGGGGACTAGCGGGAGGGTTCACAGATACGCAGTATTTT. Its translation: CATGGLAGGFTDTQYF.

Only a few counts were recorded for this clonotype. Here the CDR3 reads CASSRLPLVGNTIYF. CDR3 in DNA: TGCGCCAGCAGCCGACTACCACTGGTCGGAAACACCATATATTTT. The chain recombines TRBV4-1 with TRBJ1-3; D uncertain. The V gene lost 4 bases and the J gene lost 4 bases, with 14 bases spanning the gap. From germline, CDR1 is MGHRA and CDR2 YSYEKL. This CDR3 contains 15 residues.

This clonotype appeared a few times. The J gene is TRBJ2-3, the V gene TRBV4-3, with a tentative D call TRBD1 (5 bases). The CDR3 is 17 residues long. V was clipped by 1 base and J by 3 bases, with 17 bases between them. Germline values: CDR1 LGHNA, CDR2 YSLEER. The CDR3 sequence is CASSQGARVKGTDTQYF. As DNA, the CDR3 is TGCGCCAGCAGCCAAGGAGCCAGGGTTAAGGGGACAGATACGCAGTATTTT.

The V call is TRBV7-2, the J call TRBJ2-5; TRBD2 aligns across 7 bases. V dropped 6 bases and J dropped 2; count of bases not matched to a gene: 9. The germline CDR1 and CDR2 sequences are SGHTA and FQGNSA. The CDR3 extends over 15 amino acids. CDR3 region: CASRPVGLGQETQYF. The CDR3 bases are TGTGCCAGCAGGCCTGTTGGACTAGGACAAGAGACCCAGTACTTC. The variable domain in full, completed from reference TRBV7-2 and TRBJ2-5, reads GAGVSQSPSNKVTEKGKDVELRCDPISGHTALYWYRQSLGQGLEFLIYFQGNSAPDKSGLPSDRFSAERTGGSVSTLTIQRTQQEDSAVYLCASRPVGLGQETQYFGPGTRLLVL.

The chain uses TRBV12-3 or TRBV12-4 and TRBJ2-1; no clear D. CDR3 size: 12 residues. The V end lost 8 bases, the J end lost 9 bases, and 14 bases lay between the germline ends. The CDR3, as DNA: TGTGCCAGCGAATCGCCGGCGTTTGAGCAGTTCTTC. Protein product: CASESPAFEQFF.

The sample holds a few counts of this clonotype. The chain combines TRBV20-1 with TRBJ2-6; weak D call: TRBD2 (5 bases). This CDR3 is built from 19 residues. Germline V gives CDR1 DFQATT, CDR2 SNEGSKA (reference sequence). V dropped 0 bases and J dropped 0 bases, with 18 bases sitting between them. Here the CDR3 DNA reads TGCAGTGCTAGAGATCTAGAGGGTCCGCGGGCCTCTGGGGCCAACGTCCTGACTTTC. The encoded protein is CSARDLEGPRASGANVLTF.

DNA for the CDR3: TGTGCCAGCAGCCTTCCGGGGGGGAAAACTTTCTTT. Amino acids: CASSLPGGKTFF. The chain couples TRBV2 to TRBJ1-1; D is possibly TRBD1 (5 bases). Germline values: CDR1 SNHLY, CDR2 FYNNEI. This CDR3 region has 12 residues. V was shortened by 6 bases and J by 12 bases, with 17 bases between the two germline ends.

At least ten counts were recorded for this clonotype. The J gene is TRBJ1-6, the V gene TRBV7-2, with 7 nucleotides matching TRBD1. This CDR3 contains 19 residues. The germline V gene encodes CDR1 SGHTA and CDR2 FQGNSA. Germline trimming cut 2 bases from V and 0 bases from J; bases unmatched to any gene: 10. CDR3 sequence reads: CASSLRGFRGSSYNSPLHF. In DNA form, the CDR3 reads TGTGCCAGCAGCTTACGGGGGTTCAGGGGGAGCTCCTATAATTCACCCCTCCACTTT.

The chain combines TRBV6-1 with TRBJ2-7; D possibly matches TRBD1 or TRBD2 (5 bases each). CDR1 is MNHNS and CDR2 is SASEGT in the germline V gene. The CDR3 has 14 residues. Trimming took off 3 bases at V and 0 bases at J, with 9 bases between the two ends. The CDR3 protein is CASSDSGSSYEQYF. Written as DNA, the CDR3 is TGTGCCAGCAGTGACTCAGGGAGCTCCTACGAGCAGTACTTC.